This T cell receptor (beta chain) was captured by sequencing in a study of cytomegalovirus exposure and HLA in healthy donors. Study-level points and caveats: Judged likely to be a sequencing artifact was a cluster of highly shared sequence variants. Diagnosis of cytomegalovirus status made by the classifier reportedly showed high specificity and sensitivity. CMV antigen specificity of a few CMV-associated chains was confirmed in vitro.

V was clipped by 6 bases and J by 7 bases; unmatched bases: 10. This CDR3 contains 15 residues. From germline, CDR1 is MNHEY and CDR2 SMNVEV (reference sequence). Worth noting for this clone: Its specificity is unknown.

With 60 Vbeta and 13 Jbeta primers, the PCR was carried out. The assay was immunoSEQ multiplex PCR, and TCRdb's table has in-frame clones only and misses some. The sample has around 280,000 clones, roughly 89% seen once; the top ten hold roughly 2.1%. This rearrangement joins TRBV27 to TRBJ1-4; TRBD1 agrees at 8 bases. This clonotype was sampled from a woman aged 18-30 years in good health and CMV-seronegative. The sequencing input was PBMCs. The CDR3 sequence: CASRRDTDRGEKLFF. The CDR3 DNA reads TGTGCCAGCAGACGGGACACCGACAGGGGTGAAAAACTGTTTTTT.